These 23 T cell receptor beta chains were all obtained from the same sample, sequenced in a study of cytomegalovirus exposure and HLA in healthy donors. Data came from immunoSEQ multiplex PCR; TCRdb stores just in-frame clones and leaves some out. The sample shows about 69,000 clones, 96% of them seen only once. Sequences were obtained from PBMCs. The receptors shown here come from a woman between 18 and 29 years old in good health and CMV-seropositive.

The CDR3: CASSAGTRDYEQYF. CDR3 bases: TGTGCCAGCAGCGCCGGGACTAGAGACTACGAGCAGTACTTC. The chain recombines TRBV9 with TRBJ2-7, with 8 bases lining up with TRBD2. This CDR3 is built from 14 residues. V was pared by 3 bases and J by 3 bases, with 5 bases of the junction left unmatched. The germline V gene encodes CDR1 SGDLS and CDR2 YYNGEE.

The J gene is TRBJ1-1, the V gene TRBV11-1; D remains ambiguous. With 2 bases removed from V and 11 bases from J, the gap between germline ends came to 12 bases. Germline assignment: CDR1 SGHAT and CDR2 FQDESV (reference sequence). The CDR3 consists of 12 residues. CDR3 DNA sequence: TGTGCCAGCAGCTTAACTACAAACGGGGCTTTCTTT. Its translation: CASSLTTNGAFF.

In its sample, this clone was seen once. This chain uses TRBV5-1 with TRBJ2-7; 8 bases map to TRBD2. The germline V gene encodes CDR1 SGHRS and CDR2 YFSETQ. The CDR3 has 15 amino acids. V dropped 1 base and J dropped 4; count of bases not matched to a gene: 7. The DNA for the CDR3 is TGCGCCAGCAGCTTGTGGAGCGGGAGTTTTTACGAGCAGTACTTC. Amino acid sequence: CASSLWSGSFYEQYF.

The rearrangement joins TRBV6-1 to TRBJ1-3; D possibly corresponds to TRBD1 (5 bases). The V end lost 2 bases, the J end lost 2 bases, and 7 bases lay between the germline ends. CDR3 length: 14 residues. Germline V lookup: CDR1 MNHNS, CDR2 SASEGT. This CDR3 is CASSERGAGNTIYF. CDR3 DNA: TGTGCCAGCAGTGAACGGGGGGCTGGAAACACCATATATTTT.

The CDR3 sequence is CASTLSSGYERYF. For the CDR3, the DNA is TGTGCCAGCACCCTTAGTAGCGGCTACGAGCGGTACTTC. The chain links TRBV6-6 to TRBJ2-5; possibly TRBD2 for D (6 bases). Germline V gene lookup returns CDR1 MNHNY and CDR2 SVGAGI (reference sequence). The CDR3 runs 13 residues. Deletions cut 7 bases from V and 13 bases from J, with 22 bases between.

This chain uses TRBV2 with TRBJ2-7; possible D gene TRBD2, 6 bases. There are 14 residues in the CDR3. Germline V gene lookup returns CDR1 SNHLY and CDR2 FYNNEI. V was shortened by 6 bases and J by 2 bases, with 14 bases between the two germline ends. The CDR3 reads CASSPGAGPYEQYF. The CDR3, as DNA: TGTGCCAGCAGCCCTGGCGCGGGACCCTACGAGCAGTACTTC.

The chain recombines TRBV4-3 with TRBJ2-2; 8 bases are shared with TRBD1. CDR3 length: 15 residues. Losses at the gene ends were 8 bases for V and 1 base for J; bases not matched to a gene: 6. CDR1 and CDR2 (germline): LGHNA, YSLEER. The DNA for the CDR3 is TGCGCCAGCGCTCAAGGACAGGGGAACACCGGGGAGCTGTTTTTT. Its translation: CASAQGQGNTGELFF.

The chain joins TRBV6-6 to TRBJ2-7; 8 nucleotides align to TRBD1. Germline-derived CDR1 and CDR2 are MNHNY and SVGAGI (reference sequence). The ends lost 7 bases at V and 5 bases at J; junction bases unmatched: 16. CDR3 length equals 16 residues. The CDR3 DNA reads as TGTGCCAGCACCCAGTTGAGGACAGGGCGAATGGACGAGCAGTACTTC. The encoded protein is CASTQLRTGRMDEQYF.

V is TRBV19 and J is TRBJ2-7, with D perhaps matching TRBD2 (7 bases). Trimming left V 4 bases short and J 2 bases short, with 21 bases between. Per germline, CDR1 LNHDA and CDR2 SQIVND (reference sequence). The CDR3 totals 17 residues. The CDR3 loop reads CASSRLWGGGSAYEQYF. CDR3 coding DNA: TGTGCCAGTAGTAGGTTGTGGGGGGGCGGGAGTGCCTACGAGCAGTACTTC.

CDR3 amino acids: CASNRVNTEAFF. As DNA, the CDR3 is TGTGCCAGCAACAGGGTGAACACTGAAGCTTTCTTT. The chain uses TRBV21-1 and TRBJ1-1; the D call TRBD1 from the table was never checked on the DNA. TRBV21-1 is assigned pseudogene status. The CDR3 is 12 amino acids.

The rearrangement links TRBV19 to TRBJ1-5; 9 bases are a match to TRBD1. CDR1 is LNHDA, CDR2 SQIVND, per germline (reference sequence). This CDR3 is built from 16 residues. Trimming took 6 bases from V and 3 from J; bases not matched to a gene: 9. This chain's CDR3 is CASRIGTGRFNQPQHF. DNA of the CDR3: TGTGCCAGTAGAATCGGGACAGGGCGATTCAATCAGCCCCAGCATTTT.

The count of this clone is one. In DNA, the CDR3 is TGTGCCAGCAGTTACGGGCTAAACGAGCAGTACTTC. Translating it yields CASSYGLNEQYF. The chain recombines TRBV6-5 with TRBJ2-7, with D unresolved. Per the germline V gene, CDR1 is MNHEY and CDR2 is SVGAGI. Trimming pared 2 bases from V and 5 bases from J, leaving 7 bases between. This CDR3 comprises 12 residues.

The chain has TRBV27 and TRBJ1-2; perhaps TRBD1 as D (6 bases). CDR1 is MNHEY, CDR2 SMNVEV, per germline (reference sequence). This CDR3 has 15 residues. Trimming removed 4 bases from V and 2 bases from J, with 14 bases in between. Here the CDR3 reads CASSSTSTGNYGYTF. The CDR3, as DNA: TGTGCCAGCAGTTCCACATCGACAGGCAACTATGGCTACACCTTC.

The chain combines TRBV6-5 with TRBJ1-5; possibly TRBD1 for D (5 bases). Trimming took 5 bases from V and 3 from J, leaving 11 bases between them. This CDR3 comprises 14 residues. The germline CDR1 and CDR2 sequences are MNHEY and SVGAGI. The CDR3 DNA is TGTGCCAGCAGTCCTAGGGGATACAATCAGCCCCAGCATTTT. Translation: CASSPRGYNQPQHF.

V gene TRBV5-1 combines with J gene TRBJ2-7; no clear D. CDR3 length: 14 residues. Per germline, CDR1 SGHRS and CDR2 YFSETQ. The V and J ends lost 1 base and 3 bases respectively, with 11 bases between them. CDR3 amino acids: CASSLTEKFYEQYF. Here the CDR3 DNA reads TGCGCCAGCAGCTTGACAGAAAAATTCTACGAGCAGTACTTC.

Regarding this clone: The DNA is omitted, as the CDR3 cannot be located on it reliably, and the CDR3 follows TCRdb's listing. V usage is TRBV30 and J usage is TRBJ2-5; the table's TRBD2 call for D was not verified on the DNA. Counting both end residues, the CDR3 totals 12 amino acids. The germline V gene encodes CDR1 GTSNPN and CDR2 SVGIG (reference sequence). The CDR3 sequence is CACSAGGETQYF.

This rearrangement joins TRBV19 to TRBJ2-7; the D gene is possibly TRBD2 (7 bases). The CDR3 contains 16 residues. The V gene's germline CDR1 is LNHDA and CDR2 SQIVND (reference sequence). Trimming cost V 3 bases and J 6 bases, with 21 bases left between them. In DNA form, the CDR3 reads TGTGCCAGTAGTATGGCGGGGGACACCTTTCCCAGCGAGCAGTACTTC. This codes for CASSMAGDTFPSEQYF.

The CDR3 nucleotides read TGTGCCTGGAGGACCCCGGGACAGGGGCGCTACGAGCAGTACTTC. It codes for CAWRTPGQGRYEQYF. The gene calls are TRBV30 and TRBJ2-7; 10 bases map to TRBD1. J gave up 3 bases and V 3 bases, and 8 bases lay outside the gene matches. The V gene's germline CDR1 is GTSNPN and CDR2 SVGIG (reference sequence). The CDR3 sequence is 15 residues long.

The V gene is TRBV5-1, the J gene TRBJ2-5; 9 bases map to TRBD2. This CDR3 has 16 residues. V gave up 4 bases and J gave up 4 bases; unmatched junction bases: 11. Germline CDR1 reads SGHRS; CDR2 reads YFSETQ. The CDR3 nucleotides are TGCGCCAGCAGCCGCCGGGGCGGGAGGGTAGCAGAGACCCAGTACTTC. This encodes CASSRRGGRVAETQYF.

DNA of the CDR3: TGTGCCAGCAGTTTATCAGTTTCCTACGAGCAGTACTTC. Translated, it gives CASSLSVSYEQYF. The gene calls are TRBV28 and TRBJ2-7, with D unclear. There are 13 residues in the CDR3. Germline CDR1 and CDR2: MDHEN and SYDVKM. Trimming took off 1 base at V and 1 base at J, with 5 bases between the two ends.

This chain connects TRBV12-5 to TRBJ2-2, with a tentative D call TRBD1 (5 bases). The CDR3 covers 16 residues. V was cut by 0 bases and J by 7 bases, with 15 bases left in between. CDR1 and CDR2 from the germline V gene are LGHNT and FRNRAP. CDR3 protein: CASGLVSIRAFGELFF. The CDR3 DNA follows: TGTGCTAGTGGTTTGGTTTCGATCAGGGCATTCGGGGAGCTGTTTTTT.

V usage is TRBV6-5 and J usage is TRBJ2-1; the D gene is possibly TRBD2 (5 bases). This CDR3 comprises 15 residues. Trimming removed 5 bases at V and 8 bases at J, with 19 bases between. Germline V gene data show CDR1 as MNHEY and CDR2 as SVGAGI. DNA for the CDR3: TGTGCCAGCAGTCCCTTGGAGCGGACGGGCTATGAGCAGTTCTTC. Translating it yields CASSPLERTGYEQFF.

CDR3 bases: TGTGCCAGCAGTTTTTTTGGCGGGAGGGACCGAGATACGCAGTATTTT. Protein product: CASSFFGGRDRDTQYF. The rearrangement uses TRBV28 and TRBJ2-3; 9 bases line up with TRBD2. CDR3 size: 16 residues. CDR1 is MDHEN, CDR2 SYDVKM, per germline. J lost 5 bases, V lost 3 bases, and 9 bases had no gene match.